This T cell receptor (beta chain) was identified in a study of T cells in Graves' hyperthyroidism and ophthalmopathy. Each diagnosis was grounded in clinical symptoms, serum thyroxine and TRAb, thyroid ultrasound, and orbital computed tomography. A 10 ml volume of fresh peripheral blood provided the PBMCs. CDR1 and CDR2 from the germline V gene are DFQATT and SNEGSKA (reference sequence). Trimming took 2 bases from V and 4 from J, leaving 15 bases between them. The CDR3 has 14 amino acids. This clonotype was picked up many times. Its antigen is not identified. Study-wide results and limits: Ophthalmopathy was model-predicted a median roughly 6.5 months pre-onset. Blood also contained most expanded thyroid clonotypes above 0.001.

Amplification of TCR beta CDR3 regions used RNA as the template. Researchers ran a first-round RT-PCR on the TCR CDR3 using the HTBI primer set. TCRdb used MiXCR to reprocess the multiplex PCR reads, holding one entry per CDR3 protein. This table holds about half a million distinct CDR3 sequences, around 20% found once. The sequenced material came from blood. The sequence came from a young man with Graves' hyperthyroidism. The chain is built from TRBV20-1 and TRBJ2-7; D not certain. CDR3 DNA: TGCAGTGCTAGATCCCCGGCTCTATCTTACGAGCAGTACTTC. Residues: CSARSPALSYEQYF.